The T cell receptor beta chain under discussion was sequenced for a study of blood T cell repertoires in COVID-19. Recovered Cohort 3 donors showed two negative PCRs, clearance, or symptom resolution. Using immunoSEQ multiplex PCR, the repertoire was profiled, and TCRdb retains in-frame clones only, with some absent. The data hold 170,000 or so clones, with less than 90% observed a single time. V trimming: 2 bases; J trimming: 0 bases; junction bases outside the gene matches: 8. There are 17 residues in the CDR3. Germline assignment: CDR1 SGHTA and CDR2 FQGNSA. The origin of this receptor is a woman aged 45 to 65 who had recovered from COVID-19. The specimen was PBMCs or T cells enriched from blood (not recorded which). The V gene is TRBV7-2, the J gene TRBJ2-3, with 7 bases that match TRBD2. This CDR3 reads CASSLTGGKYSTDTQYF. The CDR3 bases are TGTGCCAGCAGCTTAACGGGGGGAAAATATAGCACAGATACGCAGTATTTT. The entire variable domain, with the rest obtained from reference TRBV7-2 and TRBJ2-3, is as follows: GAGVSQSPSNKVTEKGKDVELRCDPISGHTALYWYRQSLGQGLEFLIYFQGNSAPDKSGLPSDRFSAERTGGSVSTLTIQRTQQEDSAVYLCASSLTGGKYSTDTQYFGPGTRLTVL.